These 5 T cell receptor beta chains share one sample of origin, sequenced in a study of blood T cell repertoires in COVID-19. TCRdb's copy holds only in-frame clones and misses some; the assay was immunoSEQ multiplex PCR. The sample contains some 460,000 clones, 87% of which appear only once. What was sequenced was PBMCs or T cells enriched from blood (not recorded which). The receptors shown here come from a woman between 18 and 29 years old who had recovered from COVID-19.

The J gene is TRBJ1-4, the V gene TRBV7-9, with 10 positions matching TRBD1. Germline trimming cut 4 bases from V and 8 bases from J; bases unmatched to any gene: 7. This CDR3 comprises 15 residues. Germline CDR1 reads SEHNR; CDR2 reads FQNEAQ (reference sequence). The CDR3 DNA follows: TGTGCCAGCAGCTCGACAGGGGGCGGACTGGAAAAACTGTTTTTT. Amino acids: CASSSTGGGLEKLFF. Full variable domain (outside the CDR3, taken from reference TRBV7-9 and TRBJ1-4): DTGVSQNPRHKITKRGQNVTFRCDPISEHNRLYWYRQTLGQGPEFLTYFQNEAQLEKSRLLSDRFSAERPKGSFSTLEIQRTEQGDSAMYLCASSSTGGGLEKLFFGSGTQLSVL.

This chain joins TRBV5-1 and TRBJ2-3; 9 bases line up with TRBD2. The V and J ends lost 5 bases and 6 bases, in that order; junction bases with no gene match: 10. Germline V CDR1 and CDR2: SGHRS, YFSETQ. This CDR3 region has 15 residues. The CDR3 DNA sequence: TGCGCCAGCAGTTCATGGCGGGGGGGCTGGGATACGCAGTATTTT. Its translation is CASSSWRGGWDTQYF.

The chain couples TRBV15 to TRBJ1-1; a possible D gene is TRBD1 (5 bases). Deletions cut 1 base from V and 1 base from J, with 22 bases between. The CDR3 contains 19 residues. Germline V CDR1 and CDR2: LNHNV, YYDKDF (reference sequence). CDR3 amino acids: CATSRGKPGRTRSNTEAFF. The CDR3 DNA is TGTGCCACCAGCAGAGGAAAACCGGGACGGACTAGATCGAACACTGAAGCTTTCTTT.

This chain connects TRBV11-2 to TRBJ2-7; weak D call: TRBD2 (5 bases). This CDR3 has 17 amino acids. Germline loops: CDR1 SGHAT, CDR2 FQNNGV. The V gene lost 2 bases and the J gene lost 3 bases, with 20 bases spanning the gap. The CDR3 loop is CASSLRSRAGADYEQYF. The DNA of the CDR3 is TGTGCCAGCAGCTTAAGGTCGAGGGCGGGTGCCGACTACGAGCAGTACTTC.

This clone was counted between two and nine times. This chain's CDR3 is CSVEDTGGDRQETQYF. CDR3 sequence (DNA): TGCAGCGTTGAAGATACGGGCGGGGACAGACAAGAGACCCAGTACTTC. The V gene is TRBV29-1, the J gene TRBJ2-5; D perhaps matches TRBD1 (7 bases). There are 16 residues in the CDR3. The V and J ends lost 0 bases and 2 bases respectively, with 16 bases between them. CDR1 SQVTM and CDR2 ANQGSEA come from the germline V gene.